The present T cell receptor beta chain was sequenced within a study of graft-versus-host responses after intestinal transplantation. Across the whole study: Multivisceral, liver-intestinal, or isolated intestinal grafts were transplanted into recipients. All recipients were given anti-thymocyte globulin induction, and tacrolimus and steroids were then administered for three to four years. Study results and caveats: GvH clones turned up in recipient marrow; some had shown up first in ileum or blood. The presence of high graft-versus-host to host-versus-graft clonal ratios in allografts characterized patients with graft-donor T cell macrochimerism.

To note about this clone: What it recognizes is unknown.

Here immunoSEQ multiplex PCR was the method, and the copy in TCRdb shows in-frame clones only, minus some. The data show tens of thousands of clones, around 94% seen once. V dropped 5 bases and J dropped 3 bases, with 11 bases sitting between them. The CDR3 consists of 14 residues. Germline lookup yields CDR1 SNHLY and CDR2 FYNNEI. The chain uses TRBV2 and TRBJ1-5; the D gene is possibly TRBD1 (5 bases). Sequencing was performed on PBMCs, taken 16 days after intestinal transplant. The sequence came from a human patient who received an intestinal transplant, so some T cells may come from the graft donor. CDR3 sequence reads: CASSFAGLNQPQHF. The CDR3 coding sequence is TGTGCCAGCAGTTTTGCGGGGCTCAATCAGCCCCAGCATTTT. Drawing the rest from reference TRBV2 and TRBJ1-5, the complete variable domain is EPEVTQTPSHQVTQMGQEVILRCVPISNHLYFYWYRQILGQKVEFLVSFYNNEISEKSEIFDDQFSVERPDGSNFTLKIRSTKLEDSAMYFCASSFAGLNQPQHFGDGTRLSIL.